One and the same sample provided the 16 T cell receptor beta chains below, sequenced in a study of blood T cell repertoires in COVID-19. Using immunoSEQ multiplex PCR, the repertoire was profiled, and TCRdb retains in-frame clones only, with some absent. The table includes tens of thousands of clones, more than 70% detected once. The source material was peripheral blood. Source of these receptors: an older man with active COVID-19.

The chain links TRBV7-6 to TRBJ1-1; D unclear. The CDR3 has 12 amino acids. Between the trimmed V and J ends, which lost 3 bases and 4 bases, there was a span of 6 bases. The germline V gene has CDR1 SGHVS and CDR2 FNYEAQ. For the CDR3, the DNA is TGTGCCAGCAGCTTGGTGGCCACTGAAGCTTTCTTT. Its protein is CASSLVATEAFF.

The J gene is TRBJ2-1, the V gene TRBV7-2, with TRBD2 matching 9 bases. The trim removed 1 base at V and 7 bases at J, leaving 5 bases unmatched. There are 15 residues in the CDR3. Germline CDR1 and CDR2: SGHTA and FQGNSA. This chain's CDR3 is CASSLVAGGGNEQFF. The CDR3 DNA reads TGTGCCAGCAGCTTAGTGGCGGGGGGGGGTAATGAGCAGTTCTTC.

The chain couples TRBV7-3 to TRBJ2-1; D possibly corresponds to TRBD2 (5 bases). Germline V lookup: CDR1 SGHTA, CDR2 FQGTGA. The germline V and J ends were trimmed by 1 base and 12 bases, with 22 bases remaining between them. This CDR3 spans 16 amino acids. The CDR3 coding sequence is TGTGCCAGCAGCTTAAGGTTGGAGGTCCTGGTCTGCGGGCAGTTCTTC. Translation gives CASSLRLEVLVCGQFF.

The V and J genes are TRBV7-8 and TRBJ1-3; 7 positions agree with TRBD1. CDR3 length equals 15 residues. Germline trimming cut 5 bases from V and 2 bases from J; bases unmatched to any gene: 6. Germline assignment: CDR1 SGHVS and CDR2 FQNEAQ. The CDR3 DNA reads TGTGCCAGCAGCCGAGACAGGGTCCCTGGAAACACCATATATTTT. Translation gives CASSRDRVPGNTIYF.

V usage is TRBV21-1 and J usage is TRBJ1-2; the D call of TRBD1 is as the table states it, not checked on the DNA. TRBV21-1 is a known pseudogene. The CDR3 totals 16 residues. The DNA of the CDR3 is TGTGCCAGCAGCAAAGCGGGGACAGGGATTAACTATGGCTACACCTTC. This codes for CASSKAGTGINYGYTF.

The chain couples TRBV18 to TRBJ2-6, with D hard to call. The CDR3 is made up of 16 amino acids. CDR1 and CDR2 from the germline V gene are KGHSH and LQKENI. V was cut by 3 bases and J by 1 base, with 10 bases left in between. CDR3 bases: TGTGCCAGCTCACCTGTGACGCGGTCTGGGGCCAACGTCCTGACTTTC. Its protein product is CASSPVTRSGANVLTF.

J is TRBJ2-5 and V is TRBV28; TRBD1 agrees at 9 bases. Germline V gives CDR1 MDHEN, CDR2 SYDVKM. With 8 bases clipped from V and 5 bases from J, the junction kept 6 bases outside the gene matches. CDR3 length: 13 amino acids. The CDR3: CASATGGTETQYF. The CDR3 DNA reads as TGTGCCAGCGCGACAGGGGGTACGGAGACCCAGTACTTC.

The chain combines TRBV20-1 with TRBJ1-2; D unresolved. V lost 4 bases to trimming and J lost 4 bases, with 7 bases between them. The CDR3 spans 11 residues. The germline CDR1 and CDR2 sequences are DFQATT and SNEGSKA (reference sequence). The CDR3 nucleotides are TGCAGTGCTACCACTTCCTATGGCTACACCTTC. This gives the protein CSATTSYGYTF.

This chain connects TRBV4-1 to TRBJ2-1; 9 positions match TRBD2. Trimming at V came to 0 bases and at J to 7 bases, leaving 4 bases not matched to a gene. The germline V gene has CDR1 MGHRA and CDR2 YSYEKL. The CDR3 covers 15 residues. In DNA form, the CDR3 reads TGCGCCAGCAGCCAAGATAGCGGGAGCTGGAATGAGCAGTTCTTC. Its translation: CASSQDSGSWNEQFF.

The chain recombines TRBV2 with TRBJ2-2, with TRBD1 matching 10 bases. The ends lost 5 bases at V and 7 bases at J; junction bases unmatched: 7. The germline V gene encodes CDR1 SNHLY and CDR2 FYNNEI. The CDR3 consists of 15 residues. The CDR3 DNA is TGTGCCAGCAGTCCGGACAGGGGGGTTCACGGGGAGCTGTTTTTT. It specifies CASSPDRGVHGELFF.

V and J are TRBV27 and TRBJ2-5; 7 bases map to TRBD1. V was pared by 5 bases and J by 2 bases, with 11 bases of the junction left unmatched. Germline CDR1 MNHEY, CDR2 SMNVEV (reference sequence). This CDR3 has 16 residues. For the CDR3, the DNA is TGTGCCAGCAGTGCCAGACACGGGGACAGTCAAGAGACCCAGTACTTC. Encoded protein: CASSARHGDSQETQYF.

The V and J genes are TRBV9 and TRBJ1-4, with TRBD1 matching 7 bases. CDR3 length: 15 residues. The junction had 10 bases not matched to a gene; V was cut back by 6 bases and J by 5 bases. Germline-derived CDR1 and CDR2 are SGDLS and YYNGEE. The CDR3 loop is CASTPRGDLNEKLFF. The CDR3 DNA reads TGTGCCAGCACCCCCAGGGGGGACCTAAATGAAAAACTGTTTTTT.

This clone appeared a few times. The CDR3 loop reads CASIKTSGRKDTQYF. CDR3 DNA: TGTGCCAGCATAAAGACTAGCGGGAGGAAAGATACGCAGTATTTT. The chain recombines TRBV28 with TRBJ2-3, with 13 bases aligning to TRBD2. The CDR3 extends over 15 amino acids. V was clipped by 7 bases and J by 5 bases; unmatched bases: 6. The germline CDR1 and CDR2 sequences are MDHEN and SYDVKM.

The rearrangement uses TRBV5-4 and TRBJ2-2; D not certain. The length of the CDR3 is 12 residues. From germline, CDR1 is SGHNT and CDR2 YYREEE (reference sequence). Trimming removed 4 bases at V and 5 bases at J, with 6 bases between. Here the CDR3 DNA reads TGTGCCAGCAGCAAGACAACCGGGGAGCTGTTTTTT. Protein product: CASSKTTGELFF. Drawing the rest from reference TRBV5-4 and TRBJ2-2, the complete variable domain is ETGVTQSPTHLIKTRGQQVTLRCSSQSGHNTVSWYQQALGQGPQFIFQYYREEENGRGNFPPRFSGLQFPNYSSELNVNALELDDSALYLCASSKTTGELFFGEGSRLTVL.

Details on this clone: One end of the junction is discordant with germline, which a read error may explain. V usage is TRBV6-6 and J usage is TRBJ1-5; D is possibly TRBD1 (6 bases). This CDR3 spans 14 amino acids. Germline CDR1 is MNHNY and CDR2 is SVGAGI (reference sequence). CDR3 residues: CASSHSNRDQPQHF. CDR3 bases: TGTGCCAGCAGTCACTCGAACAGGGATCAGCCCCAGCATTTT.

CDR3: CAISESVTGQETQYF. The CDR3 region has the DNA TGTGCCATCAGTGAGTCGGTTACAGGCCAAGAGACCCAGTACTTC. The chain is built from TRBV10-3 and TRBJ2-5, with D possibly matching TRBD1 (5 bases). V lost 0 bases and J 1 base, leaving 9 bases between the germline ends. Per the germline V gene, CDR1 is ENHRY and CDR2 is SYGVKD. The length of the CDR3 is 15 residues.